This T cell receptor beta chain was retrieved from a study of cytomegalovirus exposure and HLA in healthy donors (dated by TCRdb to about 2017). For context, the study as a whole: An earlier analysis of roughly 570 of the donors reported under 300 Gb of sequence data and 117 million unique TCR beta sequences obtained from approximately 180 million T cells. Roughly 300 gigabases of sequencing data and tens of millions of unique TCR sequences were included in an early release covering 550 to 650 HLA-typed donors. The genetic ancestry cluster associated with self-reported Caucasian donors included about four fifths of the approximately 410 genotyped donors. The study aimed to test whether cataloging public T cell receptors could reveal signatures of past pathogen exposure. Using immunosequencing, the study profiled T cell repertoires from around 680 subjects and related those repertoires to cytomegalovirus serostatus. Besides the first cohort of 666 subjects, a separate validation cohort made up of roughly 120 different subjects was used. To predict cytomegalovirus infection status, the study brought together high-throughput TCR immunosequencing, statistical association of individual TCRs with disease status, and machine learning. To study patterns of TCR occurrence, a later analysis re-analyzed previously published TCR beta repertoires from 650 to 750 donors and added high-resolution HLA genotyping. Rather than drawing on any new phenotypic data, the later analysis identified candidate immune exposures from TCR beta sequences and the way those sequences occurred across donors. An earlier analysis of some 500 of the donors applied high-throughput TCR beta sequencing to assess whether each TCR beta V gene segment acted as functional or pseudogenic. Donor age, sex, ethnicity and CMV serostatus were compiled together with the repertoire data. A later genetic analysis used genome-wide SNP genotypes for about 55% of the 666 donors, treating that subset as a discovery cohort. All discovery cohort repertoires had been generated using a single sequencing platform. Both class I and class II loci were covered by HLA typing, at four-digit resolution. The number of typed donors differed by locus: about 620-630 for A, B, C, DRB1 and DQB1; 522 for DQA1; 606 for DPA1; and around 470 for DPB1. Because of strong linkage in the cohort, four to six DR-DQ haplotypes were treated as single units for association and clustering. Among some 400 genotyped donors of the cohort, an average of about 240,000 unique TCR beta nucleotide sequences was sequenced per donor, of which about 19% were non-productive.

The cohort consisted of approximately 670 healthy bone marrow donors. At the time of sampling, every cohort member was nominally healthy, though immune exposures that went unrecorded were likely present. The donor was CMV seronegative and was included in the group of a few hundred seronegative cohort members. A peripheral blood sample was collected from each donor, and TCR beta sequencing was performed on peripheral blood mononuclear cells. The Qiagen DNeasy Blood Extraction Kit was used to extract genomic DNA from the blood cell samples. Germline trimming amounts to 4 bases on V and 3 bases on J, with 8 as the count of junction bases outside the gene matches. From the cysteine through the phenylalanine, the CDR3 covers 15 amino acids. Only the CDR3 region is kept as DNA, spanning 45 bases read in frame from base 1. Taken from the germline V gene, the CDR1 and CDR2 loops are SGHRS and YFSETQ. The study at large found these results: A further reported finding was that TCR beta sequences accurately predicted the HLA-A and HLA-B alleles for most subjects in the first cohort. A cluster of highly shared sequence variants was judged likely to be a technical artifact of the sequencing pipeline. According to a later analysis, TCR association rates differed among HLA loci, with DRB1 alleles showing the most associated TCRs and HLA-C alleles showing the fewest. The authors suggested that the approach could potentially be generalized to other disease states and immunological phenotypes. Most CMV-associated TCR beta chains appeared to be HLA-restricted in a later analysis, and the HLA associations seemed to be driven largely by CMV exposure. Compared with equally common non-associated chains, HLA-associated TCR beta chains in a later analysis were more clonally expanded and had lower generation probabilities. Assigning TCR associations to individual alleles was difficult when HLA alleles, especially DR and DQ, strongly co-occurred. According to a later analysis, parvovirus B19, influenza, CMV and Epstein-Barr virus appeared linked to several top co-occurrence clusters. Roughly uniform sequencing depth across donors was assumed in presence/absence analyses, although this assumption may not hold. Correlated functional status among segregating V segments might be attributable to linkage disequilibrium, but an unknown experimental factor could not be ruled out. V-gene and J-gene trimming of TCR beta chains was associated with a missense DCLRE1C variant in a later genetic analysis, and the association was replicated in an independent cohort. In the study, some 160 TCR beta chains were listed as associated with cytomegalovirus. Broadly in line with IMGT annotations, most TCR beta V segments showed up in productive rearrangements about 90% or about 30% of the time in an earlier analysis of roughly 590 of the donors. HLA typing was unavailable for some donors at each locus, so association tests used only the typed subset. Because the 87-base-pair reads could not distinguish some IMGT-functional V segments, including TRBV6-2 and TRBV6-3, those segments were excluded. A few of the identified cytomegalovirus-associated TCR beta chains were confirmed in vitro to be specific for cytomegalovirus antigens. At a false discovery rate of 0.05, a later analysis linked 16,951 TCR beta sequences to specific HLA alleles. The only immune exposure information available for the cohort was CMV serostatus. Roughly 17 rarely observed V segments, including chromosome 9 orphons, were excluded from the earlier analysis of about 610 of the donors because counts were too low. The classifier was reported to diagnose cytomegalovirus status with high specificity and sensitivity in both the original cohort and the validation cohort. In this cohort, only TCR beta chains were sequenced, and detectable features were limited by the absence of alpha or paired-chain data. While some public TCRs were present in many individuals, most TCR sequences turned up only very rarely across donors. Compared with the roughly 670-donor mean, donors in an Asian-associated ancestry cluster had fewer N-insertions in productive TCRs, according to a later genetic analysis.

Libraries came from the immunoSEQ multiplex PCR assay. For the multiplex PCR, a mixture combining 60 forward primers for TCR Vbeta segments and 13 reverse primers for TCR Jbeta segments was used. Amplification of the CDR3 region of rearranged TCR beta genes was performed with a multiplex PCR assay on genomic DNA. The amplified TCR beta libraries were sequenced on the Illumina HiSeq System as 87-base-pair reads. Processing in the source paper ran as follows. A later analysis tallied roughly 78 million unique TCR beta chains across the 640 or so repertoires, and about 12 million of those chains were shared by two or more donors. To remove PCR and sequencing errors, raw reads were error-corrected and collapsed into unique sequences using a nearest-neighbor algorithm that merged closely related sequences. Alignment of CDR3 sequences to IMGT reference sequences was used to assign V, D and J gene segments. For a sequence to be retained, a match of at least six nucleotides was required to both a V gene segment and a J gene segment. Rearrangements were classified as productive when the CDR3 lacked stop codons and remained in frame with V and J, and all other rearrangements were classified as non-productive. CDR3 was defined by IMGT convention, running from the second conserved V-encoded cysteine to the conserved J-encoded phenylalanine. Sequences without an unambiguous match to a single V gene segment were excluded from the earlier analysis of 500 to 700 of the donors. In an earlier analysis of 587 of the donors, a V segment was called functional when productive rearrangements were above 56.7%, and segregating when the standard deviation between donors exceeded 5%. A statistical classification framework was developed to diagnose cytomegalovirus status using the catalog of TCR beta chain sequences. In a later analysis, TCR nucleotide sequences were compared against IMGT/GENE-DB human TR gene sequences so that V and J genes could be assigned. In a later analysis, CDR3 sequences and most-parsimonious VDJ recombination scenarios were assigned using the TCRdist pipeline. In a later analysis, each TCR beta chain was defined by its CDR3 amino acid sequence together with its V-gene family, and reads lacking a unique V-gene family were excluded. A later analysis removed roughly 590 highly shared, low-generation-probability nucleotide sequences to deal with suspected cross-contamination and a sequencing artifact. For each public chain, a later analysis derived a clonal expansion index from normalized ranks of inferred template counts within each repertoire. In a later analysis, generation probabilities were computed with a VDJ recombination model fitted to out-of-frame rearrangements, and the resulting probabilities were checked against IGoR. In a later analysis, TCR-TCR, TCR-HLA and TCR-CMV co-occurrence was scored with hypergeometric tests, and a repertoire-size bias correction was applied to TCR pairs. A later analysis estimated false discovery rates by permuting HLA or CMV assignments 20 times. In a later analysis, co-occurring TCRs were grouped using DBSCAN, and TCRdist sequence similarity was added for clustering within HLA-allele-positive subsets. For co-occurrence clustering, repertoires with fewer than 30,000 or more than 120,000 public chains were excluded, along with about five repertoires with anomalous nucleotide sharing. TCRdb mirrors the immuneACCESS table, restricted to in-frame sequences. Some clones are absent from its copies; in checked studies, under half trace to an unresolved V gene, and the reason for the others is unknown. D and trimming come from the DNA, and the V and J calls and clone size come from that table. The sample records roughly 93,000 clones, around 72% of which are singletons. The leading ten clones occupy under 2% of the sample.

This clone is a singleton in its sample. No cognate antigen has been identified for it. Base qualities were left out, and no much larger clone turns up one base away. The sequenced sample consisted of PBMCs. The sequence was collected from a male donor in good health and CMV-seronegative. Rearrangement joined TRBV5-1 to TRBJ2-7; the central 9 bases match TRBD1. The sequence in DNA is TGCGCCAGCAGCGCCAGACAGGGGGAATACTACGAGCAGTACTTC. Translated, it gives CASSARQGEYYEQYF.